This T cell receptor beta chain was observed in a study of shared clonotypes between healthy human individuals. The study, taken as a whole, reports: Sharing across four donors was highest in naive CD4 (approximately 5%) and lowest in memory CD8 (about 0.4%). Researchers sampled only blood; tissue repertoires likely differ. Clonotypes which were not shared had lower generation probabilities than clonotypes that all four donors shared.

Germline CDR1 is SQVTM and CDR2 is ANQGSEA. Trimming removed 4 bases from V and 1 base from J, with 4 bases in between. The CDR3 extends over 11 amino acids. This clone came up a few times. Its antigen is still unknown. This may arise from a read error, as a much more abundant clone is one base away. Other DNA sequences of this sample code for an identical CDR3. Clones were sequenced by immunoSEQ multiplex PCR, and TCRdb holds only the in-frame ones, with some missing. The sample lists roughly 2.5 million clones, 85% to 95% seen once, with over 0.12% in the top ten. The chain has TRBV29-1 and TRBJ1-1, with unresolved D. Sequencing used naive CD4+ T cells sorted from blood. The subset: CD45RA+ positively selected. This sequence was found in a man younger than 35 in good health. Here the CDR3 DNA reads TGCAGCGTTGTGGGGAACACTGAAGCTTTCTTT. Translated, it gives CSVVGNTEAFF.